The rows below give T cell receptor beta chains drawn from one sample of a study of cytomegalovirus exposure and HLA in healthy donors. Here immunoSEQ multiplex PCR was the method, and the copy in TCRdb shows in-frame clones only, minus some. The sample comprises approximately 100,000 clones, around 76% of which are singletons, and about 6.1% rests with the top ten. The source material was PBMCs. Receptor source: a woman between 45 and 65 years old in good health and CMV-seropositive. Each CDR3 is given with its conserved first and last residue. D genes are given only for firm matches. Not every row has a clone size; where given, it reads once, few, many or a size class.

d_gene: TRBD1
abundance: .
len: 15
j_gene: TRBJ1-4
v_gene: TRBV23-1
CDR3nt: TGCGCCAGCAGTCGCCCAGGGGGAAGGGGTGAAAAACTGTTTTTT
CDR3aa: CASSRPGGRGEKLFF

d_gene: TRBD1
abundance: .
len: 16
j_gene: TRBJ1-2
v_gene: TRBV5-6
CDR3nt: TGTGCCAGCAGCTTGGCTTGGGACAGGGGTCCCTATGGCTACACCTTC
CDR3aa: CASSLAWDRGPYGYTF

d_gene: .
abundance: few
len: 16
j_gene: TRBJ1-2
v_gene: TRBV7-6
CDR3nt: TGTGCCAGCAGCGAGACCGCGGGTTTCACTAACTATGGCTACACCTTC
CDR3aa: CASSETAGFTNYGYTF

d_gene: TRBD1
abundance: few
len: 16
j_gene: TRBJ1-1
v_gene: TRBV4-2
CDR3nt: TGTGCCAGCAGCCAAGATTTGGGCAGGGGGAAGACTGAAGCTTTCTTT
CDR3aa: CASSQDLGRGKTEAFF

d_gene: .
abundance: .
len: 15
j_gene: TRBJ2-5
v_gene: TRBV4-1
CDR3nt: TGCGCCAGCAGCCAAGATTCGGGGGGCGCGACTACCCAGTACTTC
CDR3aa: CASSQDSGGATTQYF

d_gene: .
abundance: .
len: 13
j_gene: TRBJ1-1
v_gene: TRBV7-9
CDR3nt: TGTGCCAGCAGCTACAGGGTCAGCACTGAAGCTTTCTTT
CDR3aa: CASSYRVSTEAFF

d_gene: .
abundance: .
len: 16
j_gene: TRBJ2-2
v_gene: TRBV19
CDR3nt: TGTGCCAGTGCCCCGGCGCAGACTCCTAACACCGGGGAGCTGTTTTTT
CDR3aa: CASAPAQTPNTGELFF

d_gene: .
abundance: .
len: 13
j_gene: TRBJ1-5
v_gene: TRBV7-2
CDR3nt: TGTGCCAGCAGTCCCCGGGACTATCAGCCCCAGCATTTT
CDR3aa: CASSPRDYQPQHF

d_gene: TRBD2
abundance: .
len: 16
j_gene: TRBJ2-1
v_gene: TRBV4-3
CDR3nt: TGCGCCAGCAGCCAACTAGCGGGGAGCTCCTACAATGAGCAGTTCTTC
CDR3aa: CASSQLAGSSYNEQFF

d_gene: TRBD1
abundance: .
len: 16
j_gene: TRBJ1-2
v_gene: TRBV15
CDR3nt: TGTGCCACCAGCAGAGATCCGCGGACAGGGGGTAATGGCTACACCTTC
CDR3aa: CATSRDPRTGGNGYTF

d_gene: .
abundance: .
len: 14
j_gene: TRBJ1-2
v_gene: TRBV7-8
CDR3nt: TGTGCCAGCAGCCGCTTAGGGGGGGTTTCTGGCTACACCTTC
CDR3aa: CASSRLGGVSGYTF

d_gene: .
abundance: .
len: 15
j_gene: TRBJ2-3
v_gene: TRBV7-9
CDR3nt: TGTGCCAGCAGTCCTCTTGCGATAGTTAGTGGTACGCAGTATTTT
CDR3aa: CASSPLAIVSGTQYF

d_gene: .
abundance: .
len: 14
j_gene: TRBJ2-3
v_gene: TRBV18
CDR3nt: TGTGCCAGCTCACTTTCGAGGGGCACAGATACGCAGTATTTT
CDR3aa: CASSLSRGTDTQYF

d_gene: TRBD1
abundance: .
len: 16
j_gene: TRBJ2-1
v_gene: TRBV9
CDR3nt: TGTGCCAGCAGCTCCTCCGGGACAGGGTTGATGGGCGAGCAGTTCTTC
CDR3aa: CASSSSGTGLMGEQFF

d_gene: .
abundance: .
len: 14
j_gene: TRBJ1-2
v_gene: TRBV7-8
CDR3nt: TGTGCCAGCAGCCTCCGGGTGCCTAACTATGGCTACACCTTC
CDR3aa: CASSLRVPNYGYTF

d_gene: .
abundance: .
len: 14
j_gene: TRBJ1-1
v_gene: TRBV30
CDR3nt: TGTGCCTGGAGTTTGGGAACAGGGAACACTGAAGCTTTCTTT
CDR3aa: CAWSLGTGNTEAFF

d_gene: .
abundance: .
len: 15
j_gene: TRBJ1-5
v_gene: TRBV7-2
CDR3nt: TGTGCCAGCAGCTTTTTAGGAGATAGCAATCAGCCCCAGCATTTT
CDR3aa: CASSFLGDSNQPQHF

d_gene: .
abundance: .
len: 14
j_gene: TRBJ1-2
v_gene: TRBV7-2
CDR3nt: TGTGCCAGCAGCTTGAACAGACGGTCGAATGGCTACACCTTC
CDR3aa: CASSLNRRSNGYTF

d_gene: TRBD2
abundance: .
len: 13
j_gene: TRBJ2-5
v_gene: TRBV7-7
CDR3nt: TGTGCTAGCAGCTCCGGGGGGGTGGAGACCCAGTACTTC
CDR3aa: CASSSGGVETQYF

d_gene: .
abundance: few
len: 17
j_gene: TRBJ2-7
v_gene: TRBV14
CDR3nt: TGTGCCAGCAGCCAAGGTTACGACCGGTGGGGCCACTACGAGCAGTACTTC
CDR3aa: CASSQGYDRWGHYEQYF

d_gene: .
abundance: .
len: 17
j_gene: TRBJ2-1
v_gene: TRBV27
CDR3nt: TGTGCCAGCAGTCTAGATCCGGCGGGGCGCTCCTACAATGAGCAGTTCTTC
CDR3aa: CASSLDPAGRSYNEQFF

d_gene: .
abundance: few
len: 15
j_gene: TRBJ2-2
v_gene: TRBV4-3
CDR3nt: TGCGCCAGCAGCCAAGGCAGGTTCGGCACCGGGGAGCTGTTTTTT
CDR3aa: CASSQGRFGTGELFF

d_gene: TRBD2
abundance: .
len: 16
j_gene: TRBJ2-6
v_gene: TRBV28
CDR3nt: TGTGCCAGCAGTTCCGGGGGGGCCAATGGGGCCAACGTCCTGACTTTC
CDR3aa: CASSSGGANGANVLTF